The rows below give T cell receptor beta chains drawn from one sample of a study of OX40 agonist ivuxolimab in advanced cancers. Here immunoSEQ multiplex PCR was the method, and the copy in TCRdb shows in-frame clones only, minus some. The data show about 14,000 clones, with 77% seen just once and around 29% held by the top ten. Sequenced material: CD4+ or CD8+ T cells sorted from blood, taken in a trial of the OX40 agonist ivuxolimab. These receptors came from an adult with an advanced solid tumor such as melanoma, head and neck, liver or kidney cancer. CDR3s include the opening cysteine and the closing phenylalanine or tryptophan. Each record gives: CDR3 DNA, CDR3 protein, V gene, D gene, J gene, clone size. The D gene is left open where the match is weak. The size entry is marked missing in some rows and otherwise reads once, few, many or a size class.

CDR3nt: TGTGCCAGCAGTGAGCCGGGCCAGAACTACGAGCAGTACTTC
CDR3aa: CASSEPGQNYEQYF
v_gene: TRBV2
d_gene: NA
j_gene: TRBJ2-7
abundance: few

CDR3nt: TGTGCCAGCAGTGACCCTGTGTTTGGGGGCCTCGGGGCCAACGTCCTGACTTTC
CDR3aa: CASSDPVFGGLGANVLTF
v_gene: TRBV2
d_gene: NA
j_gene: TRBJ2-6
abundance: NA

CDR3nt: TGTGCCAGCAGCGCGGGACTAGCGAGATCCTACGAGCAGTACTTC
CDR3aa: CASSAGLARSYEQYF
v_gene: TRBV7-8
d_gene: TRBD2
j_gene: TRBJ2-7
abundance: few

CDR3nt: TGTGCCAGCAGCTTTAGTCCGGCCTCCTACGAGCAGTACTTC
CDR3aa: CASSFSPASYEQYF
v_gene: TRBV5-6
d_gene: NA
j_gene: TRBJ2-7
abundance: NA

CDR3nt: TGTGCCAGCAGCTTGGGGGCGAACGAGCAGTACTTC
CDR3aa: CASSLGANEQYF
v_gene: TRBV5-4
d_gene: NA
j_gene: TRBJ2-7
abundance: NA

CDR3nt: TGTGCCAGCAGCGGACCTACAGGGGCATGGAGCACAGATACGCAGTATTTT
CDR3aa: CASSGPTGAWSTDTQYF
v_gene: TRBV5-8
d_gene: TRBD1
j_gene: TRBJ2-3
abundance: NA

CDR3nt: TGCGCCAGCAGCCTTGACAGAGTAGCAGATACGCAGTATTTT
CDR3aa: CASSLDRVADTQYF
v_gene: TRBV4-1
d_gene: NA
j_gene: TRBJ2-3
abundance: medium-sized

CDR3nt: TGTGCCAGCAGCTCGGATGGTAACTATGGCTACACCTTC
CDR3aa: CASSSDGNYGYTF
v_gene: TRBV5-4
d_gene: NA
j_gene: TRBJ1-2
abundance: NA

CDR3nt: TGTGCCAGCAGTTACCTCCGACTAGACACAGATACGCAGTATTTT
CDR3aa: CASSYLRLDTDTQYF
v_gene: TRBV6-6
d_gene: NA
j_gene: TRBJ2-3
abundance: once

CDR3nt: TGTGCCAGCAGCTTGGGGCAGGCTAACTATGGCTACACCTTC
CDR3aa: CASSLGQANYGYTF
v_gene: TRBV5-4
d_gene: NA
j_gene: TRBJ1-2
abundance: NA

CDR3nt: TGTGCGGGGTGGGGGGGCTCGAGTAACACTGAAGCTTTCTTT
CDR3aa: CAGWGGSSNTEAFF
v_gene: TRBV30
d_gene: NA
j_gene: TRBJ1-1
abundance: few

CDR3nt: TGTGCCAGCAGTAACGGGGGGCCCTACGAGCAGTACTTC
CDR3aa: CASSNGGPYEQYF
v_gene: TRBV28
d_gene: NA
j_gene: TRBJ2-7
abundance: NA

CDR3nt: TGTGCCAGCAGTCCGGAGGGTTCCTACAATGAGCAGTTCTTC
CDR3aa: CASSPEGSYNEQFF
v_gene: TRBV27
d_gene: NA
j_gene: TRBJ2-1
abundance: NA

CDR3nt: TGCGCCAGCAGTGACAGCTTACTTAGCACAGATACGCAGTATTTT
CDR3aa: CASSDSLLSTDTQYF
v_gene: TRBV10-1
d_gene: NA
j_gene: TRBJ2-3
abundance: NA

CDR3nt: TGTGCCAGCAGCCCTAGCGGGAGTGGTACCGGGGAGCTGTTTTTT
CDR3aa: CASSPSGSGTGELFF
v_gene: TRBV5-4
d_gene: TRBD2
j_gene: TRBJ2-2
abundance: NA

CDR3nt: TGTGCCAGCAGCCGGGACTCCCAGCTCCTACACGAGCAGTACTTC
CDR3aa: CASSRDSQLLHEQYF
v_gene: TRBV11-3
d_gene: NA
j_gene: TRBJ2-7
abundance: NA

CDR3nt: TGCGCCAGCAGCCAAGAATCTAGCGGGAGAGCCTACGAGCAGTACTTC
CDR3aa: CASSQESSGRAYEQYF
v_gene: TRBV4-1
d_gene: TRBD2
j_gene: TRBJ2-7
abundance: NA

CDR3nt: TGTGCCAGCAGCTGGAATACAGGGGAGTTCTTC
CDR3aa: CASSWNTGEFF
v_gene: TRBV7-9
d_gene: TRBD1
j_gene: TRBJ2-1
abundance: NA

CDR3nt: TGTGCCAGCAGCTTTACCGTGGCGGACCCTAACTACGAGCAGTACTTC
CDR3aa: CASSFTVADPNYEQYF
v_gene: TRBV11-2
d_gene: NA
j_gene: TRBJ2-7
abundance: NA

CDR3nt: TGCGCCAGCAGCTTGGCGCCCGTAAACGAGCAGTACTTC
CDR3aa: CASSLAPVNEQYF
v_gene: TRBV5-1
d_gene: NA
j_gene: TRBJ2-7
abundance: NA

CDR3nt: TGCGCCAGCAGCCTCGCCCCAACTAGCGCCGAGCAGTACTTC
CDR3aa: CASSLAPTSAEQYF
v_gene: TRBV4-1
d_gene: TRBD2
j_gene: TRBJ2-7
abundance: NA

CDR3nt: TGTGCCAGCACCTTCACACGGGGCTCTGGAAACACCATATATTTT
CDR3aa: CASTFTRGSGNTIYF
v_gene: TRBV6-5
d_gene: NA
j_gene: TRBJ1-3
abundance: NA

CDR3nt: TGCGCCAGCAGCGCGACAGGGCGCACTGAAGCTTTCTTT
CDR3aa: CASSATGRTEAFF
v_gene: TRBV5-1
d_gene: TRBD1
j_gene: TRBJ1-1
abundance: NA

CDR3nt: TGTGCCAGCAGTTTAGGGGCGGGGGACACAGATACGCAGTATTTT
CDR3aa: CASSLGAGDTDTQYF
v_gene: TRBV27
d_gene: TRBD2
j_gene: TRBJ2-3
abundance: NA

CDR3nt: TGTGCCAGCAGCGTAGAGTGGTCGAGCACAGATACGCAGTATTTT
CDR3aa: CASSVEWSSTDTQYF
v_gene: TRBV9
d_gene: NA
j_gene: TRBJ2-3
abundance: once

CDR3nt: TGTGCCAGTAGTCCTAGCGGGAACGCAGATACGCAGTATTTT
CDR3aa: CASSPSGNADTQYF
v_gene: TRBV19
d_gene: TRBD2
j_gene: TRBJ2-3
abundance: NA

CDR3nt: TGTGCCAGCTCACACGACACGGGAAACACTGAAGCTTTCTTT
CDR3aa: CASSHDTGNTEAFF
v_gene: TRBV18
d_gene: NA
j_gene: TRBJ1-1
abundance: NA

CDR3nt: TGTGCCAGCAGAACACAGGGTGAAGCTTTCTTT
CDR3aa: CASRTQGEAFF
v_gene: TRBV2
d_gene: NA
j_gene: TRBJ1-1
abundance: NA

CDR3nt: TGTGCCAGCAGCCCAGGGACAGACACCGGGGAGCTGTTTTTT
CDR3aa: CASSPGTDTGELFF
v_gene: TRBV28
d_gene: TRBD1
j_gene: TRBJ2-2
abundance: NA

CDR3nt: TGTGCCAGCAGCTTAGAGACCCCCTACGAGCAGTACTTC
CDR3aa: CASSLETPYEQYF
v_gene: TRBV7-9
d_gene: NA
j_gene: TRBJ2-7
abundance: NA

CDR3nt: TGTGCCAGCAGCTTAGATGACAGCTCCTACAATGAGCAGTTCTTC
CDR3aa: CASSLDDSSYNEQFF
v_gene: TRBV7-2
d_gene: NA
j_gene: TRBJ2-1
abundance: NA

CDR3nt: TGTGCCAGCAGCTCGGGGGACTATGGAAATGAGCAGTTCTTC
CDR3aa: CASSSGDYGNEQFF
v_gene: TRBV11-3
d_gene: TRBD2
j_gene: TRBJ2-1
abundance: NA

CDR3nt: TGTGCCAGCAGCGTAGATGTGGAGGGGCCAGGAGAGACCCAGTACTTC
CDR3aa: CASSVDVEGPGETQYF
v_gene: TRBV9
d_gene: NA
j_gene: TRBJ2-5
abundance: medium-sized

CDR3nt: TGTGCCAGCAGCCCCTGGAGTAGGCAAGAGACCCAGTACTTC
CDR3aa: CASSPWSRQETQYF
v_gene: TRBV11-2
d_gene: NA
j_gene: TRBJ2-5
abundance: NA

CDR3nt: TGTGCCAGCAAGGGACAGGACTTTATTAGCACCTACGAGCAGTACTTC
CDR3aa: CASKGQDFISTYEQYF
v_gene: TRBV2
d_gene: TRBD1
j_gene: TRBJ2-7
abundance: NA

CDR3nt: TGTGCCAGCAGCTTGGAGGGACATACTCGGGAGACCCAGTACTTC
CDR3aa: CASSLEGHTRETQYF
v_gene: TRBV5-5
d_gene: NA
j_gene: TRBJ2-5
abundance: NA

CDR3nt: TGTGCCAGCAGCGCGGGACTCCCGGGACTCGAGCAGTACTTC
CDR3aa: CASSAGLPGLEQYF
v_gene: TRBV7-9
d_gene: NA
j_gene: TRBJ2-7
abundance: once